This T cell receptor beta chain was captured in a study of blood T cell repertoires in COVID-19. Overall study: COVID-19 samples from acute and convalescent phases originated in the United States, Italy and Spain. T cells, B-cell-depleted T cells, or PBMCs supplied cDNA or gDNA.

Study processing details: Researchers report that nucleated cell counts were estimated from reference gene primer amplification. TCRdb keeps only in-frame clones here, not all; method: immunoSEQ multiplex PCR. V and J calls and clone size are as listed in that table; D and trimming were resolved from the DNA. This sample has some 100,000 clones, with approximately 93% found just once. Germline V lookup: CDR1 KGHDR, CDR2 SFDVKD. The CDR3 has 17 residues. J was trimmed by 7 bases and V by 3 bases; bases with no gene match: 6. The origin of this receptor is a man aged 55-75 years with acute or convalescent COVID-19. The sample comprised peripheral blood. The V gene is TRBV24-1, the J gene TRBJ2-1; 15 bases line up with TRBD2. CDR3: CATSDPGTSGRWNEQFF. The DNA of the CDR3 is TGTGCCACCAGTGATCCGGGGACTAGCGGGAGGTGGAATGAGCAGTTCTTC.